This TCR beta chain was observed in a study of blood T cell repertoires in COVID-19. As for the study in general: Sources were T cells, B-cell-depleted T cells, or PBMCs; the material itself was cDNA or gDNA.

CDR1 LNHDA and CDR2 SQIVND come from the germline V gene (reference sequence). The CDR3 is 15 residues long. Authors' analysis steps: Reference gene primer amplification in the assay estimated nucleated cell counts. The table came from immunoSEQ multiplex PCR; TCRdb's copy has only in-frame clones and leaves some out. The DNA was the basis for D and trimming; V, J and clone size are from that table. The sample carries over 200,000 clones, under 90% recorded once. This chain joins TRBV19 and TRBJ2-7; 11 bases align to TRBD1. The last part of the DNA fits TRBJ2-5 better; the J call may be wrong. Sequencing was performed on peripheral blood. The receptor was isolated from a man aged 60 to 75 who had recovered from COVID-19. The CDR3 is CASSSGTGGQETQYF. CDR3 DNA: TGTGCCAGTTCCTCCGGGACAGGGGGCCAAGAGACCCAGTACTTC.